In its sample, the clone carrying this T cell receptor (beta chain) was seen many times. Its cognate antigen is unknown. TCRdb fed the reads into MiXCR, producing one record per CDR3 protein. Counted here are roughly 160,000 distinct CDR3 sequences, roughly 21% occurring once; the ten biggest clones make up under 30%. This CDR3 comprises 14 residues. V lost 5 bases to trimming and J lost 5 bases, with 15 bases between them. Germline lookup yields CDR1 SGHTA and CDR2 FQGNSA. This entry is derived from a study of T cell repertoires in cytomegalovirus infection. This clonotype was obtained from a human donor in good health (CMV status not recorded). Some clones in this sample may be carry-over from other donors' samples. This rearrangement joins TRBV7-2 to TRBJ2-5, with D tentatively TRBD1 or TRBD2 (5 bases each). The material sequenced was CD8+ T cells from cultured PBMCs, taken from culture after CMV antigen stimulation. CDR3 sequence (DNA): TGTGCCAGCAGCCTAGGGGACCCAAAGGAGACCCAGTACTTC. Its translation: CASSLGDPKETQYF.